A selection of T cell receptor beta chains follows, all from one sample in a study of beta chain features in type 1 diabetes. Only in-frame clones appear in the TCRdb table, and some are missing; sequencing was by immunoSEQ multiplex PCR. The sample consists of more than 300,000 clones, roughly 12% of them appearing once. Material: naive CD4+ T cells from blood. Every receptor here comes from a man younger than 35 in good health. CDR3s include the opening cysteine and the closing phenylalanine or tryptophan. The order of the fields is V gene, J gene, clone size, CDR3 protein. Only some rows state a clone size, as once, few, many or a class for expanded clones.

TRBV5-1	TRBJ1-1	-	CASSLLGQPNTEAFF
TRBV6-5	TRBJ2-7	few	CASSYSIPGSYEQYF
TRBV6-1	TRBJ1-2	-	CASSGTGGDYGYTF
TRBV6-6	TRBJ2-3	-	CASSRVRGQGTDTQYF
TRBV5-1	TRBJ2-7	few	CASSFSAGARDEQYF
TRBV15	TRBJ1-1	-	CATSRDKGENTEAFF
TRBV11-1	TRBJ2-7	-	CASSSRGGGDEQYF
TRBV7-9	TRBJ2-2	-	CASSLRDRNTGELFF
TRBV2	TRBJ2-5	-	CASKLAGNQETQYF
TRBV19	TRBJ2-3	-	CASSMNGQSTDTQYF
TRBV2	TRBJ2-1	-	CASGQGRSYNEQFF
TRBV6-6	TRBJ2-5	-	CASRRPGTAETQYF
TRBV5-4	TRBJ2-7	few	CASSPGGLAGVEQYF
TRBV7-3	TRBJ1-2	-	CASSWTGRRDGYTF
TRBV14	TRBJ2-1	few	CASSQAQGIDEQFF
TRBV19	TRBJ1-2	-	CASTVTGGGGYTF
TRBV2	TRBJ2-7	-	CASIQLRGSYEQYF
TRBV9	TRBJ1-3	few	CASSVERAGNTIYF
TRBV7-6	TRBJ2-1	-	CASSPGEDRGQSEQFF
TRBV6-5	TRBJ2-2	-	CASSQIGGAGELFF
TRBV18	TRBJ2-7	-	CASSPPAGDYEQYF
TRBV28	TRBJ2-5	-	CASSPRGQGETQYF